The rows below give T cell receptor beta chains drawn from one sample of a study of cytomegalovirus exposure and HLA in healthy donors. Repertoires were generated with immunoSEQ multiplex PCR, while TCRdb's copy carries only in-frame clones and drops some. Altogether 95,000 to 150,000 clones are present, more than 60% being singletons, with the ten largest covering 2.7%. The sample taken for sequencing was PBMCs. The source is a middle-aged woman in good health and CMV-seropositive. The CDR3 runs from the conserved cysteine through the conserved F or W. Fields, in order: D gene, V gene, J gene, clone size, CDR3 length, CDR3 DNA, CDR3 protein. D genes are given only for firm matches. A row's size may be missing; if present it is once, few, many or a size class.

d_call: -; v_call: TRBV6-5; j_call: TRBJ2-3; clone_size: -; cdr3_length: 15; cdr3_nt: TGTGCCAGCAGGGGTGCTAGCGTTGGTACAGATACGCAGTATTTT; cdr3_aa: CASRGASVGTDTQYF
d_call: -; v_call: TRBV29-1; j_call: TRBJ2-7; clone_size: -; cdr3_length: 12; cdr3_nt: TGCAGCGTTGGGGTTTTGGCGGGGGAGCAGTACTTC; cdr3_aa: CSVGVLAGEQYF
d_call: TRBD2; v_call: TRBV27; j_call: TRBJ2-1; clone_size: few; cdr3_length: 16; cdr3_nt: TGTGCCAGCAGTGGCGGTTTCAGCGGGGGGGTGGGTGAGCAGTTCTTC; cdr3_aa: CASSGGFSGGVGEQFF
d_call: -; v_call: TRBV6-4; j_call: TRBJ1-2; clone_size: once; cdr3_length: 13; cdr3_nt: TGTGCCAGCAGGGAGGGGATGGGCTATGGCTACACCTTC; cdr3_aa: CASREGMGYGYTF
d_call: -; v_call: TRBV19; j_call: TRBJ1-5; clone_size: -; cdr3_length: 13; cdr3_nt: TGTGCCAGTAGTACGGCCTCGGGTCAGCCCCAGCATTTT; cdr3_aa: CASSTASGQPQHF
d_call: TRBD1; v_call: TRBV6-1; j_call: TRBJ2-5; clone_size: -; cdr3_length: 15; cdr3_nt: TGTGCCACCAGATCACGACAGGGTTGGGAGGAGACCCAGTACTTC; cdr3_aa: CATRSRQGWEETQYF
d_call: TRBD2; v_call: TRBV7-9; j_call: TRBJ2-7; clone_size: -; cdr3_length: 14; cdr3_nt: TGTTCCAGCAGCTCCCTGGGACTAGCCTACGAGCAGTACTTC; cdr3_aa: CSSSSLGLAYEQYF
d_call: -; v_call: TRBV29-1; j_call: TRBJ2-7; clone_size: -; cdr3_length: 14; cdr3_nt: TGCAGCGTTGAATTGGGGGGAGAGGGCTACGAGCAGTACTTC; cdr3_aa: CSVELGGEGYEQYF
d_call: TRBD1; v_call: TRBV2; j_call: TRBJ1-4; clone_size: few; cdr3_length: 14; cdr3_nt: TGTGCCAGCTCACAGGGGCGAACTAATGAAAAACTGTTTTTT; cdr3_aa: CASSQGRTNEKLFF
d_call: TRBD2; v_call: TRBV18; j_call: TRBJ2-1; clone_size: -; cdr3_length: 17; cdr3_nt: TGTGCCAGCTCACCTTATAGCGGGAGAACGAACCACAATGAGCAGTTCTTC; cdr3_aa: CASSPYSGRTNHNEQFF
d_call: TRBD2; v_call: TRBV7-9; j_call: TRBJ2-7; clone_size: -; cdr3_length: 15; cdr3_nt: TGTGCCAGTGCGGGTGGGGAGGGATCGGCCCACGAGCAGTACTTC; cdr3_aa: CASAGGEGSAHEQYF
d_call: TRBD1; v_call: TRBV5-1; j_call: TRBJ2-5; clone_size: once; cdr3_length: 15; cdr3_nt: TGCGCCAGCAGCTTGGTTTGGGACAGACAAGAGACCCAGTACTTC; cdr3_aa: CASSLVWDRQETQYF
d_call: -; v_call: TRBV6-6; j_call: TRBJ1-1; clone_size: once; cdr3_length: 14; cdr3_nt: TGTGCCAGTAGACCACGGGTGGGGGGAACTGAAGCTTTCTTT; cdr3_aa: CASRPRVGGTEAFF
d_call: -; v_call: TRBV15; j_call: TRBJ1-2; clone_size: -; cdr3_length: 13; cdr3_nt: TGTGCCACCAGCAGAGCTCCCGGGGATGGCTACACCTTC; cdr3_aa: CATSRAPGDGYTF
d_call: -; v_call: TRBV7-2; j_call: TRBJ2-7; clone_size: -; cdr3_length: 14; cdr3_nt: TGTGCCAGCAGCTTCCAGCGGTTCTCCTACGAGCAGTACTTC; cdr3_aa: CASSFQRFSYEQYF
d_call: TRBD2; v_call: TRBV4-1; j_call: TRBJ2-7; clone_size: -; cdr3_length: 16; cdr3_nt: TGCGCCAGCAGCCAGAACCTAGCGGACTACTCCTACGAGCAGTACTTC; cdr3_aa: CASSQNLADYSYEQYF
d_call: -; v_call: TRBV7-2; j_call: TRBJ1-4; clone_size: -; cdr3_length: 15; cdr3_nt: TGTGCCAGCAGGGTAACCGGGACAACTAATGAAAAACTGTTTTTT; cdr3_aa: CASRVTGTTNEKLFF
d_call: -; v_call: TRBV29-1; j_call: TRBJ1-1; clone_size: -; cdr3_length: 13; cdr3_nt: TGCAGCGCCGAATCGACAGCCTACACTGAAGCTTTCTTT; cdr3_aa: CSAESTAYTEAFF
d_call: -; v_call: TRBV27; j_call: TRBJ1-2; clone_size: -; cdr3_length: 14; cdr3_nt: TGTGCCAGCAGTTTATCCGCGGGGGACTATGGCTACACCTTC; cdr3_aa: CASSLSAGDYGYTF
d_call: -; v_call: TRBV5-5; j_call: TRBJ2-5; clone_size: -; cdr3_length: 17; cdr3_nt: TGTGCCAGCAGCTTAGGACAGATTAACCCGTACCAAGAGACCCAGTACTTC; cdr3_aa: CASSLGQINPYQETQYF
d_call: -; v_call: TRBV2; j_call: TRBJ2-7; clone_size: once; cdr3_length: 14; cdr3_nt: TGTGCCAGCAGTGTCCAGGGGGGACCCTACGAGCAGTACTTC; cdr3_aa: CASSVQGGPYEQYF
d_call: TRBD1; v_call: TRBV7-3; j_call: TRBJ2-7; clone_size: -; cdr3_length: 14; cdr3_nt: TGTGCCAGCAGCTTTGCCCCAGGGGGCTACGAGCAGTACTTC; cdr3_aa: CASSFAPGGYEQYF
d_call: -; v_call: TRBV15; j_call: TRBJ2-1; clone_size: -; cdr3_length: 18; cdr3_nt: TGTGCCACCAGCAGAGATGCTGGCGGGGACCAGAACCCGAATGAGCAGTTCTTC; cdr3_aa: CATSRDAGGDQNPNEQFF
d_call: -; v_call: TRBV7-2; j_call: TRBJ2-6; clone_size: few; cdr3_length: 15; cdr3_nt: TGTGCCAGCAATCTAGGGGGGGCTGGGGCCAACGTCCTGACTTTC; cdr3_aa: CASNLGGAGANVLTF
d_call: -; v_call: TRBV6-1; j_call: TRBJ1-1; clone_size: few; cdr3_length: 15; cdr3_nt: TGTGCCAGCAGCCGGGAAAGCACGAGGAACACTGAAGCTTTCTTT; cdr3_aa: CASSRESTRNTEAFF
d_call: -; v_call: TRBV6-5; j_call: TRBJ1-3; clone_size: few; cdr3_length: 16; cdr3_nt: TGTGCCAGCAGCTACGGCCAACAGAGCTCTGGAAACACCATATATTTT; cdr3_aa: CASSYGQQSSGNTIYF
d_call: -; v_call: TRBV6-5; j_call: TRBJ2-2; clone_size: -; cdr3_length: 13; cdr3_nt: TGTGCCAGCAGTGATACAGTCACCGGGGAGCTGTTTTTT; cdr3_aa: CASSDTVTGELFF
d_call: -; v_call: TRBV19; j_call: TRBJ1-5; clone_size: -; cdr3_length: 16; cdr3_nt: TGTGCCAGTAGTATAGGGGTTGCTGGCAGGGATCAGCCCCAGCATTTT; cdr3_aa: CASSIGVAGRDQPQHF